This T cell receptor (beta chain) was sequenced during a study of blood T cell repertoires in COVID-19. Study summary: T cells, B-cell-depleted T cells, or PBMCs provided the cDNA or gDNA that served as material.

Cohort 3 donors counted as recovered after two negative PCRs, clearance, or resolved symptoms. Libraries were prepared by immunoSEQ multiplex PCR; TCRdb keeps only in-frame clonotypes and omits some of them. This table holds hundreds of thousands of clones, 85% to 90% found once. V was shortened by 2 bases and J by 5 bases, with 12 bases between the two germline ends. Germline lookup yields CDR1 GTSNPN and CDR2 SVGIG (reference sequence). CDR3 size: 13 residues. This clone was recorded only once. Specimen: PBMCs or T cells enriched from blood (not recorded which). The chain couples TRBV30 to TRBJ1-1, with D possibly being TRBD1 (5 bases). The source of this sequence is a woman in her 50s who had recovered from COVID-19. DNA for the CDR3: TGTGCCTGGAGTATCGGCGGGGGTACTGAAGCTTTCTTT. This translates into CAWSIGGGTEAFF.